This is a list of T cell receptor beta chains from one sample in a study of T cell repertoires in cytomegalovirus infection. No antigen has been identified for these receptors. From the reads, TCRdb called clonotypes with MiXCR, one entry per CDR3 protein. The sample lists fewer than 1,000,000 distinct CDR3 sequences, roughly a third occurring once. Sequenced material: cultured CD8+ T cells from PBMCs, taken from culture after CMV antigen stimulation. Receptors were obtained from a human donor in good health (CMV status not recorded). Some clones in this sample may be carry-over from other donors' samples. The CDR3 runs from the conserved cysteine through the conserved F or W. A D gene is named only where the DNA matches it firmly. Rows give clone size only sometimes, using once, few, many, or a class for an expanded clone.

few	TRBD1	TRBJ2-3	TRBV5-5	CASSTLGTDYTDTQYF	TGTGCCAGCAGCACTTTAGGGACAGACTACACAGATACGCAGTATTTT
few	NA	TRBJ1-5	TRBV19	CASSDSTLNQPQHF	TGTGCCAGCAGCGACAGTACCCTCAATCAGCCCCAGCATTTT
NA	NA	TRBJ1-1	TRBV27	CASTEGTNTEAFF	TGTGCCAGCACAGAGGGAACGAACACTGAAGCTTTCTTT
NA	NA	TRBJ1-2	TRBV7-9	CASSRGTRQDYGYTF	TGTGCCAGCAGCCGTGGGACCCGGCAGGACTATGGCTACACCTTC
NA	NA	TRBJ2-2	TRBV3-1	CASSQPGEVNTGELFF	TGTGCCAGCAGCCAACCCGGGGAGGTGAACACCGGGGAGCTGTTTTTT
NA	NA	TRBJ2-7	TRBV20-1	CSARDHGTGYEQYF	TGCAGTGCTAGAGATCATGGGACCGGTTACGAGCAGTACTTC
NA	TRBD1	TRBJ1-1	TRBV28	CASSPPNRGFAEAFF	TGTGCCAGCAGTCCCCCGAACAGGGGATTCGCTGAAGCTTTCTTT
NA	NA	TRBJ2-6	TRBV6-1	CASSEVDGSGANVLTF	TGTGCCAGCAGTGAAGTTGACGGATCGGGGGCCAACGTCCTGACTTTC
NA	NA	TRBJ2-1	TRBV27	CASSLSPPGSSYNEQFF	TGTGCCAGCAGTTTATCACCCCCCGGAAGCTCCTACAATGAGCAGTTCTTC
many	TRBD1	TRBJ2-2	TRBV7-6	CASSSVGTGVTGELFF	TGTGCCAGCAGTTCAGTTGGGACAGGGGTCACCGGGGAGCTGTTTTTT
few	TRBD1	TRBJ2-3	TRBV28	CASSSGTGGDTQYF	TGTGCCAGCAGTTCGGGGACAGGGGGAGATACGCAGTATTTT
NA	NA	TRBJ1-1	TRBV14	CASSQARTEAFF	TGTGCCAGCAGCCAAGCGCGAACTGAAGCTTTCTTT
NA	NA	TRBJ1-5	TRBV6-6	CASSIHRENSNQPQHF	TGTGCCAGCAGTATCCACAGGGAAAATAGCAATCAGCCCCAGCATTTT
NA	NA	TRBJ2-1	TRBV10-1	CASSESTYYNEQFF	TGCGCCAGCAGTGAGTCGACCTACTACAATGAGCAGTTCTTC
many	TRBD1	TRBJ1-1	TRBV7-9	CASSFGGTGVTNTEAFF	TGTGCCAGCAGTTTTGGGGGGACAGGGGTAACCAACACTGAAGCTTTCTTT
few	TRBD1	TRBJ2-7	TRBV12-3/TRBV12-4	CASRLTGVYEQYF	TGTGCCAGCAGGTTAACAGGGGTCTACGAGCAGTACTTC
few	NA	TRBJ2-1	TRBV7-6	CASSLIAGATYNEQFF	TGTGCCAGCAGCTTAATTGCGGGGGCCACCTACAATGAGCAGTTCTTC
few	NA	TRBJ2-6	TRBV6-2/TRBV6-3	CASSYEAGTDSSGANVLTF	TGTGCCAGCAGTTACGAAGCAGGGACTGACAGCTCTGGGGCCAACGTCCTGACTTTC
many	TRBD2	TRBJ2-1	TRBV7-9	CASSLPSGGASYNEQFF	TGTGCCAGCAGCTTACCTAGCGGGGGGGCCTCCTACAATGAGCAGTTCTTC
few	TRBD2	TRBJ2-1	TRBV24-1	CATSSLRGGLGNEQFF	TGTGCCACCAGTTCCCTAAGGGGGGGACTAGGTAATGAGCAGTTCTTC
many	NA	TRBJ2-6	TRBV7-9	CASRSPSGLHSGANVLTF	TGTGCCAGCAGGAGTCCATCAGGGCTCCACTCTGGGGCCAACGTCCTGACTTTC
once	NA	TRBJ1-2	TRBV6-4	CASSAARDKNYGYTF	TGTGCCAGCAGTGCGGCCCGGGACAAGAACTATGGCTACACCTTC
NA	TRBD2	TRBJ2-3	TRBV7-8	CTSSFGGGRGTQYF	TGTACCAGCAGCTTCGGGGGGGGGCGGGGCACGCAGTATTTT
few	NA	TRBJ2-7	TRBV4-1	CASSQAGLGARSSSYEQYF	TGCGCCAGCAGCCAAGCAGGGTTGGGGGCCCGATCAAGCTCCTACGAGCAGTACTTC
NA	TRBD1	TRBJ2-3	TRBV7-6	CASTRQGGTDTQYF	TGTGCCAGCACCAGACAGGGTGGCACAGATACGCAGTATTTT
NA	NA	TRBJ1-5	TRBV27	CASSFVGTQPQHF	TGTGCCAGCAGTTTTGTAGGGACTCAGCCCCAGCATTTT
NA	TRBD1	TRBJ1-4	TRBV9	CASSQGAEATNEKLFF	TGTGCCAGCAGCCAGGGGGCCGAGGCAACTAATGAAAAACTGTTTTTT
NA	TRBD1	TRBJ1-1	TRBV7-9	CASSLQGGREFEAFF	TGTGCCAGCAGCCTTCAGGGGGGACGGGAATTTGAGGCTTTCTTT
NA	TRBD2	TRBJ2-4	TRBV19	CASSIVGSGGENIQYF	TGTGCCAGTAGTATAGTAGGTAGCGGGGGGGAAAACATTCAGTACTTC
NA	TRBD1	TRBJ1-2	TRBV19	CASSILTDRVRYGYTF	TGTGCCAGTAGTATCCTCACGGACAGGGTCCGCTATGGCTACACCTTC
many	NA	TRBJ1-1	TRBV12-3/TRBV12-4	CASSSHGYYTEAFF	TGTGCCAGCAGTTCCCACGGGTACTACACTGAAGCTTTCTTT